One T cell receptor beta chain is described in this entry. This entry comes from a study of PD-1 blockade in classical Hodgkin lymphoma. The wider study: The patients were dosed with nivolumab 3 mg/kg, infused intravenously every 2 weeks.

CDR1 and CDR2 (germline): SGHRS, YFSETQ. V was clipped by 0 bases and J by 4 bases, with 4 bases between them. The CDR3 spans 13 residues. Every patient had relapsed following autologous stem cell transplantation, and cohorts differed in brentuximab vedotin exposure. The protocol was immunoSEQ multiplex PCR, while the TCRdb copy is restricted to in-frame clones and leaves out a portion. This repertoire shows tens of thousands of clones, 90% found once; its top ten account for around 8.9%. The TCR was taken from a human donor with classical Hodgkin lymphoma. The sample in question was peripheral blood mononuclear cells (PBMCs), obtained at baseline. The V gene is TRBV5-1, the J gene TRBJ1-4, with no clear D. CDR3 sequence (DNA): TGCGCCAGCAGCTTGGGCAGTAATGAAAAACTGTTTTTT. Translating it yields CASSLGSNEKLFF.